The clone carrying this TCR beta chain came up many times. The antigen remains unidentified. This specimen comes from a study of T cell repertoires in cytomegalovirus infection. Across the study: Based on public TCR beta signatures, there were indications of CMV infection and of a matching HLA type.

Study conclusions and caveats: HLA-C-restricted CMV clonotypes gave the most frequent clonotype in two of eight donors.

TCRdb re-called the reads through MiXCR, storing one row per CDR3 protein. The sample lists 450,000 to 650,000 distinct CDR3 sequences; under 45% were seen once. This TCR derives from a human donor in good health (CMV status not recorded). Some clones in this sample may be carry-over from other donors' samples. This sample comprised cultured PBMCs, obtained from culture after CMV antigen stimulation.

The CDR3 DNA follows: TGTGCCAGCAGCCCCGGGACAGGGGTGAGAGAGACCCAGTACTTC. This gives the protein CASSPGTGVRETQYF. The chain links TRBV7-6 to TRBJ2-5, with 10 positions matching TRBD1. V trimming: 5 bases; J trimming: 4 bases; junction bases outside the gene matches: 7. Germline CDR1 reads SGHVS; CDR2 reads FNYEAQ. This CDR3 is built from 15 residues.